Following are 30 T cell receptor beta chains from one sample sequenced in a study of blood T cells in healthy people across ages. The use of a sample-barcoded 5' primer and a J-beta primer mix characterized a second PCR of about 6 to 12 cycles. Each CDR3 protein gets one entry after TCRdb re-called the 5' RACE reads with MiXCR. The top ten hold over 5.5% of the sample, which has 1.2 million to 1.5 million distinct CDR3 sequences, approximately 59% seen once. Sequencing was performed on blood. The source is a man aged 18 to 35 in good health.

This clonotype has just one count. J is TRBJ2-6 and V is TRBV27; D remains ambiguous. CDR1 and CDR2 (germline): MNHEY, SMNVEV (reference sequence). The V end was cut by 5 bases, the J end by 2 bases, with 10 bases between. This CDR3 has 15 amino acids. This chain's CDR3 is CASSPLVPGANVLTF. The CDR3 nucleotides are TGTGCCAGCAGTCCTTTGGTCCCTGGGGCCAACGTCCTGACTTTC.

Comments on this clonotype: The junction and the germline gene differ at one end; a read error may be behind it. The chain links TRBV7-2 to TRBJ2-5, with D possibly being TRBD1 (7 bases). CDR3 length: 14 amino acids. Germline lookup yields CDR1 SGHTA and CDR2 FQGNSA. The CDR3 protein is CACSLEQGRETQYF. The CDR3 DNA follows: TGTGCCTGCAGCTTAGAACAGGGGAGGGAGACCCAGTACTTC.

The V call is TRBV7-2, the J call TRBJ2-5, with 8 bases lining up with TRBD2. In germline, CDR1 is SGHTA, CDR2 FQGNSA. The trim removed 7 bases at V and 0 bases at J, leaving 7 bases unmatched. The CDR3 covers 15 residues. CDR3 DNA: TGTGCCAGCAAGGGCGGGGGGACGTACCAAGAGACCCAGTACTTC. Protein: CASKGGGTYQETQYF.

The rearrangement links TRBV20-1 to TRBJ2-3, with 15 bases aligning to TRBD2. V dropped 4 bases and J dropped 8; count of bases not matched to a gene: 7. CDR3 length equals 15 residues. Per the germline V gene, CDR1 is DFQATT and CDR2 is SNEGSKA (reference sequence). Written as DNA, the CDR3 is TGCAGTGCTAAGGGGACTAGCGGGAGGAGCGGTACGCAGTATTTT. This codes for CSAKGTSGRSGTQYF.

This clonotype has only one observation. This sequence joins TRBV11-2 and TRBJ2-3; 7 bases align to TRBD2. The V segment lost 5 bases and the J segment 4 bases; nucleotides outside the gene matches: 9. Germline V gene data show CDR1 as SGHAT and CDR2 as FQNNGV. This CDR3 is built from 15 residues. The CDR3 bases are TGTGCCAGCAGCCCTGTCGCGGGAGATTCAGATACGCAGTATTTT. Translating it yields CASSPVAGDSDTQYF.

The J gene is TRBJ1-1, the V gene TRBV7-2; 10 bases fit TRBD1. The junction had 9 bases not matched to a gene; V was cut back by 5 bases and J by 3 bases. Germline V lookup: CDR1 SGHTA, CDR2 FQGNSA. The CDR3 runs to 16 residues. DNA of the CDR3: TGTGCCAGCAGCCCAGGGACAGGGGAGTGGGACACTGAAGCTTTCTTT. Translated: CASSPGTGEWDTEAFF.

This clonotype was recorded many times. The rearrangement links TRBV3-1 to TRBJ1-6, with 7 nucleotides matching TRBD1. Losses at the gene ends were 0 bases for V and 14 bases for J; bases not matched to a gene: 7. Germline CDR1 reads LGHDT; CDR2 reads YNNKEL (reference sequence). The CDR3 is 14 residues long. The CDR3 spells CASSQDHRGRSLHF. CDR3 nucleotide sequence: TGTGCCAGCAGCCAAGATCACAGGGGTAGATCCCTCCACTTT.

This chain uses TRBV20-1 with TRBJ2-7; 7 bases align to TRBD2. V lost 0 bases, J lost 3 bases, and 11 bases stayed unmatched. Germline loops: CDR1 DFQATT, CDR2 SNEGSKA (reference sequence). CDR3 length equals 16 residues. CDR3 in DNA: TGCAGTGCTAGAGACCAGACTAGCCGGACCGTCTACGAGCAGTACTTC. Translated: CSARDQTSRTVYEQYF.

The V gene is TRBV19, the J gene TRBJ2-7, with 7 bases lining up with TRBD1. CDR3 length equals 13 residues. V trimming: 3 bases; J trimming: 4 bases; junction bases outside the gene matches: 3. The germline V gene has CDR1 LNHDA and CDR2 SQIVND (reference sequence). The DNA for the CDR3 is TGTGCCAGTAGTATGAGGGACAGATACGAGCAGTACTTC. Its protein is CASSMRDRYEQYF.

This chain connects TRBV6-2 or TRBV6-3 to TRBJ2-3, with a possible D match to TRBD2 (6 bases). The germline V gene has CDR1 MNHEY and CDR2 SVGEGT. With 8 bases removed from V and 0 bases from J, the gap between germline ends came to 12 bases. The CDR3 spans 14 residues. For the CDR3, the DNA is TGTGCCAGCGGCTGGACTACTAGCACAGATACGCAGTATTTT. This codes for CASGWTTSTDTQYF.

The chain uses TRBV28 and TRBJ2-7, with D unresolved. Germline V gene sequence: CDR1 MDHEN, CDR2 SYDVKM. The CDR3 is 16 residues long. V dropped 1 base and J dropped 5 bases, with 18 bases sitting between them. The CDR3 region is CASSLYLTHVYHEQYF. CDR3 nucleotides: TGTGCCAGCAGTTTATACCTGACGCACGTCTACCACGAGCAGTACTTC.

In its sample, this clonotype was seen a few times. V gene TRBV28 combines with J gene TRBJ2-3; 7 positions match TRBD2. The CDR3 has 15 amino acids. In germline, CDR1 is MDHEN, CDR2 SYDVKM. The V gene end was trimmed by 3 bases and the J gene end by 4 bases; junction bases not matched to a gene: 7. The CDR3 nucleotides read TGTGCCAGCAGTTTCCCGAGACTAGCTCCAGATACGCAGTATTTT. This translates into CASSFPRLAPDTQYF. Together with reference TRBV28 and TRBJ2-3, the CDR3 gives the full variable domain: DVKVTQSSRYLVKRTGEKVFLECVQDMDHENMFWYRQDPGLGLRLIYFSYDVKMKEKGDIPEGYSVSREKKERFSLILESASTNQTSMYLCASSFPRLAPDTQYFGPGTRLTVL.

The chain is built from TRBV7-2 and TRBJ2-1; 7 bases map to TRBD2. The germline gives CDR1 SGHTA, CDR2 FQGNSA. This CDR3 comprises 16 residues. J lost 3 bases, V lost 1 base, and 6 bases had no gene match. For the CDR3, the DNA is TGTGCCAGCAGCTTAGTGGGTCTAGCGGACTACAATGAGCAGTTCTTC. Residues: CASSLVGLADYNEQFF.

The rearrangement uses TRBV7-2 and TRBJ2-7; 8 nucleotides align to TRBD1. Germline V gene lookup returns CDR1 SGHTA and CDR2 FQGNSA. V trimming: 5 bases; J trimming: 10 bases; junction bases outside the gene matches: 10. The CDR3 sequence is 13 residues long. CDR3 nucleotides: TGTGCCAGCAGCCCACAAACAGGGGGGCTCCAGTACTTC. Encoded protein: CASSPQTGGLQYF.

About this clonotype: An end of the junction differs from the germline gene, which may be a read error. Here the CDR3 reads CASIRERGVYSEQFF. The CDR3 DNA follows: TGTGCCAGCATACGGGAGAGGGGCGTGTACAGTGAGCAGTTCTTC. This chain uses TRBV6-1 with TRBJ2-1, with a weak D call TRBD2 (6 bases). The germline V gene encodes CDR1 MNHNS and CDR2 SASEGT. This CDR3 region has 15 residues.

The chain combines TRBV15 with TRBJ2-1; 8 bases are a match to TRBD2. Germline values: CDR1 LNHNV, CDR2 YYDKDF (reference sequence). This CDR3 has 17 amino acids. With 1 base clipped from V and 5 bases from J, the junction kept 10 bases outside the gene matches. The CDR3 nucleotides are TGTGCCACCAGCAGAGTATGGGCGGGGGGTTATGACAATGAGCAGTTCTTC. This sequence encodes CATSRVWAGGYDNEQFF.

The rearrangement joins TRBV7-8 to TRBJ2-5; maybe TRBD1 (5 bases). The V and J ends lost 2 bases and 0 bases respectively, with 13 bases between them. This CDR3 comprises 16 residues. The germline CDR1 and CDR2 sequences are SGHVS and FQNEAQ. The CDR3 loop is CASSLIRVSNQETQYF. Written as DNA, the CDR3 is TGTGCCAGCAGCTTAATCAGGGTTTCCAACCAAGAGACCCAGTACTTC.

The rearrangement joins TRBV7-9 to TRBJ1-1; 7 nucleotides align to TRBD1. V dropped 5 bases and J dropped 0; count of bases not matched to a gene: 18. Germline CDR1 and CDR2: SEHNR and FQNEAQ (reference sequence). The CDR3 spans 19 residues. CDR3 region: CASSGTDTGAEKMNTEAFF. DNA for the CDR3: TGTGCCAGCAGCGGGACTGACACAGGGGCCGAGAAAATGAACACTGAAGCTTTCTTT. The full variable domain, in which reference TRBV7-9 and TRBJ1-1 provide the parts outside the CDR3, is DTGVSQNPRHKITKRGQNVTFRCDPISEHNRLYWYRQTLGQGPEFLTYFQNEAQLEKSRLLSDRFSAERPKGSFSTLEIQRTEQGDSAMYLCASSGTDTGAEKMNTEAFFGQGTRLTVV.

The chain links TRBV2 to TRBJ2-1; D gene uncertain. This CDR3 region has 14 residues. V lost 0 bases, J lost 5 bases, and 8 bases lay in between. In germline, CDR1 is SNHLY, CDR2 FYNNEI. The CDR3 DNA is TGTGCCAGCAGTGAAGCGGGGAACCACAATGAGCAGTTCTTC. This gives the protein CASSEAGNHNEQFF.

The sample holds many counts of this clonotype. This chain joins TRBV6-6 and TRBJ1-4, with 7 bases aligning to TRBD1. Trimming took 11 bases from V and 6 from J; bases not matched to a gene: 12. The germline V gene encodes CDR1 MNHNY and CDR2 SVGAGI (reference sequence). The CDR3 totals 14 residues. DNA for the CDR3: TGTGCCTGCGCCCGGGACAGCGAGGATGAAAAACTGTTTTTT. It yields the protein CACARDSEDEKLFF.

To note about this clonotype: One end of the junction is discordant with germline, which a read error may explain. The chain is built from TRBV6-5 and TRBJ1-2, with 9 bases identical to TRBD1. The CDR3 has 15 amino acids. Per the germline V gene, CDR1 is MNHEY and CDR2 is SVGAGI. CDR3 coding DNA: TGTGCCAGCAGCTTATACAGGGGGCGAGGAAATGGCTACAACTTC. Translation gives CASSLYRGRGNGYNF.

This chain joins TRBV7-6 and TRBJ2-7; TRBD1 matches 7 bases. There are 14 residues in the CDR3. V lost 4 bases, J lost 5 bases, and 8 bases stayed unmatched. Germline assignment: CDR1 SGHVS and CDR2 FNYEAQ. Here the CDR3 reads CASSSREGTDEQYF. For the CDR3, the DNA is TGTGCCAGCAGCTCGAGAGAGGGGACAGACGAGCAGTACTTC. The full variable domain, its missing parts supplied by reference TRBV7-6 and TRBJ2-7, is GAGVSQSPRYKVTKRGQDVALRCDPISGHVSLYWYRQALGQGPEFLTYFNYEAQQDKSGLPNDRFSAERPEGSISTLTIQRTEQRDSAMYRCASSSREGTDEQYFGPGTRLTVT.

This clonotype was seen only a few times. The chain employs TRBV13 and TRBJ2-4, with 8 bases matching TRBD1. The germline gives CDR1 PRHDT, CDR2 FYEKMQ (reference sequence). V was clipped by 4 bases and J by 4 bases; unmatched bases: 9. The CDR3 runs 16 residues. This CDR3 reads CASSSGQAAAKNIQYF. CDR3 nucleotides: TGTGCCAGCAGCTCGGGACAGGCCGCTGCAAAAAACATTCAGTACTTC.

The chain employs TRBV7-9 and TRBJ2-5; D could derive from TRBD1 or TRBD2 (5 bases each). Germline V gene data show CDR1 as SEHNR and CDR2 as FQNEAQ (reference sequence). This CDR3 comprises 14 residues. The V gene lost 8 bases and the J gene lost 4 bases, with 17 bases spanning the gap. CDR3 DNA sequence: TGTGCCAGCGGGACCCCGGACCTTCGAGAGACCCAGTACTTC. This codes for CASGTPDLRETQYF.

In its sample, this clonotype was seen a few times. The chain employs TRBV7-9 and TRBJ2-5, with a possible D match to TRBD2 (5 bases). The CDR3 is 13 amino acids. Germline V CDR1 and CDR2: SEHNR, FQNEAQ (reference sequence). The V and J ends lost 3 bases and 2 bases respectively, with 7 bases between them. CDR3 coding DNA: TGTGCCAGCAGCTTTCCGGGGCAAGAGACCCAGTACTTC. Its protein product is CASSFPGQETQYF.

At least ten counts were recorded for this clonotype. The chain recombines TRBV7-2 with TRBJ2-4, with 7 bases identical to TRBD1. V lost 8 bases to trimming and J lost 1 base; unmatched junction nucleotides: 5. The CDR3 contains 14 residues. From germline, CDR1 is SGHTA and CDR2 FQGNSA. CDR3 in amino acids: CASGQAEAKNIQYF. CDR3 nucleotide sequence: TGTGCCAGCGGACAGGCGGAGGCCAAAAACATTCAGTACTTC. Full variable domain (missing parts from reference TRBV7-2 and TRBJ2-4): GAGVSQSPSNKVTEKGKDVELRCDPISGHTALYWYRQSLGQGLEFLIYFQGNSAPDKSGLPSDRFSAERTGGSVSTLTIQRTQQEDSAVYLCASGQAEAKNIQYFGAGTRLSVL.

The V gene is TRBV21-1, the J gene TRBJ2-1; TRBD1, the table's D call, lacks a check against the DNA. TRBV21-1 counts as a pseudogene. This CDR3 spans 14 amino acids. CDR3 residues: CASLGQPYYNEQFF. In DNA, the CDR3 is TGTGCCAGCTTAGGACAGCCTTACTACAATGAGCAGTTCTTC.

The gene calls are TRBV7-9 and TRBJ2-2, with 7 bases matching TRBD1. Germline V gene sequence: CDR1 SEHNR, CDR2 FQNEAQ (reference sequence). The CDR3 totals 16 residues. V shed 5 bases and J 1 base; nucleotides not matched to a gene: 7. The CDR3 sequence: CASSPLGTVNTGELFF. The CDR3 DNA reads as TGTGCCAGCAGCCCGCTCGGGACAGTGAACACCGGGGAGCTGTTTTTT.

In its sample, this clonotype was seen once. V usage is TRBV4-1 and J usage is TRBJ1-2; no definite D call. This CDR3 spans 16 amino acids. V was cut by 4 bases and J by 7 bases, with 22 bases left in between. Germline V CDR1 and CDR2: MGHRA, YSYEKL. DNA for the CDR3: TGCGCCAGCAGCCTCGGCTTGGACGGGAGAGTAGGTGGCTACACCTTC. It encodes CASSLGLDGRVGGYTF.

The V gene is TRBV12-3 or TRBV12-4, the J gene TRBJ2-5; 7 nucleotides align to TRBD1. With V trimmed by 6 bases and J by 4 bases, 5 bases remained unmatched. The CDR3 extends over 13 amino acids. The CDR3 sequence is CASRGRGLETQYF. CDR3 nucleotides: TGTGCCAGCAGGGGCAGGGGGTTAGAGACCCAGTACTTC.